This T cell receptor beta chain was documented in a study of T-cell reconstitution after alpha-beta-depleted transplantation in children. Notes on the study in general: Approximately two months post-transplant, alpha-beta T cells reportedly originated from several hundred expanded graft clones. For some patients, TCRbeta diversity was high at day 60 because of recipient T cells and thymic progenitors that survived. At one year after transplant, newly produced T cells mostly accounted for T-cell counts and diversity.

Unique molecular identifiers were used to barcode this TCRbeta library. TCRdb used MiXCR to reprocess the PCR reads, holding one entry per CDR3 protein. This repertoire shows 700,000 or so distinct CDR3 sequences, around 13% found once; its top ten account for 0.65% to 0.9%. The junction had 6 bases not matched to a gene; V was cut back by 1 base and J by 7 bases. The CDR3 loop spans 15 amino acids. Germline V gene lookup returns CDR1 SGHTA and CDR2 FQGNSA. About this clonotype: Its antigen remains unknown.

This clonotype originated in a girl aged 2 to 10 with congenital amegakaryocytic thrombocytopenia, due to receive a stem cell transplant. The V gene is TRBV7-2, the J gene TRBJ2-1; 8 bases agree with TRBD2. Sequenced here: PBMCs, sampled before TCRalphabeta/CD19-depleted stem cell transplant. The DNA for the CDR3 is TGTGCCAGCAGCTTAGAGATAGCGGGAATGAATGAGCAGTTCTTC. It is translated as CASSLEIAGMNEQFF. The variable domain in full, completed from reference TRBV7-2 and TRBJ2-1, reads GAGVSQSPSNKVTEKGKDVELRCDPISGHTALYWYRQSLGQGLEFLIYFQGNSAPDKSGLPSDRFSAERTGGSVSTLTIQRTQQEDSAVYLCASSLEIAGMNEQFFGPGTRLTVL.